Listed below are T cell receptor beta chains from one sample, sequenced in a study of blood T cell repertoires in COVID-19. The assay was immunoSEQ multiplex PCR, and TCRdb's table has in-frame clones only and misses some. The sample includes around 300,000 clones, around 89% of them seen just once. The sample comprised PBMCs or T cells enriched from blood (not recorded which). These receptor sequences come from a woman between 18 and 29 years old with acute COVID-19. CDR3s include the opening cysteine and the closing phenylalanine or tryptophan. The D gene is left open where the match is weak. The size field is filled for only some rows; it gives once, few, many or a size class.

abundance: .; d_gene: TRBD2; v_gene: TRBV30; j_gene: TRBJ2-7; CDR3nt: TGTGCCTGGACCAAGTTGCGGACTAGCGGGAGTCGCTACGAGCAGTACTTC; CDR3aa: CAWTKLRTSGSRYEQYF
abundance: .; d_gene: .; v_gene: TRBV25-1; j_gene: TRBJ2-7; CDR3nt: TGTGCCAGCAGTGAATTCTCGCTTGAGACTTTGGCTTCCGAGCAGTACTTC; CDR3aa: CASSEFSLETLASEQYF
abundance: few; d_gene: .; v_gene: TRBV7-3; j_gene: TRBJ2-1; CDR3nt: TGTGCCAGCAGCTTAAGCAGGAATGAGCAGTTCTTC; CDR3aa: CASSLSRNEQFF
abundance: .; d_gene: .; v_gene: TRBV6-1; j_gene: TRBJ2-7; CDR3nt: TGTGCCAGCAGTGAATGGGGTCTAGCTGGATCCTACGAGCAGTACTTC; CDR3aa: CASSEWGLAGSYEQYF
abundance: .; d_gene: TRBD1; v_gene: TRBV4-1; j_gene: TRBJ1-1; CDR3nt: TGCGCCAGCAGCCCGGGACAGACGAACACTGAAGCTTTCTTT; CDR3aa: CASSPGQTNTEAFF
abundance: .; d_gene: .; v_gene: TRBV9; j_gene: TRBJ2-1; CDR3nt: TGTGCCAGCAGCGTAGTTCTGAACGGCTACAATGAGCAGTTCTTC; CDR3aa: CASSVVLNGYNEQFF
abundance: few; d_gene: .; v_gene: TRBV6-5; j_gene: TRBJ1-5; CDR3nt: TGTGCCAGCAGTTACGGGGGGGCTGGCAATCAGCCCCAGCATTTT; CDR3aa: CASSYGGAGNQPQHF
abundance: .; d_gene: .; v_gene: TRBV18; j_gene: TRBJ2-7; CDR3nt: TGTGCCAGCTCACCAATGTTGGTCCCGGGGTCCCGAGCGGTCGAGCAGTACTTC; CDR3aa: CASSPMLVPGSRAVEQYF
abundance: .; d_gene: TRBD1; v_gene: TRBV6-5; j_gene: TRBJ1-3; CDR3nt: TGTGCCAGCAGTTCCCTGACAGGGCCCCGAAACACCATATATTTT; CDR3aa: CASSSLTGPRNTIYF
abundance: .; d_gene: .; v_gene: TRBV29-1; j_gene: TRBJ2-7; CDR3nt: TGCAGCGTAACCGGGACAAGGTACGAGCAGTACTTC; CDR3aa: CSVTGTRYEQYF
abundance: .; d_gene: TRBD2; v_gene: TRBV24-1; j_gene: TRBJ2-3; CDR3nt: TGTGCCACCAGTGACATACTAGCGGGAGGCAACACAGATACGCAGTATTTT; CDR3aa: CATSDILAGGNTDTQYF
abundance: .; d_gene: .; v_gene: TRBV3-1/TRBV3-2; j_gene: TRBJ2-7; CDR3nt: TGTGCCAGCAGCCCCAGGGGCCGATCCTACGAGCAGTACTTC; CDR3aa: CASSPRGRSYEQYF
abundance: .; d_gene: .; v_gene: TRBV19; j_gene: TRBJ2-3; CDR3nt: TGTGCCAGTAGTTGGCGACATCTAAGCACAGATACGCAGTATTTT; CDR3aa: CASSWRHLSTDTQYF
abundance: .; d_gene: TRBD2; v_gene: TRBV19; j_gene: TRBJ2-3; CDR3nt: TGTGCCAGTAGTGATAGCGGGAGGGCCTTAGATACGCAGTATTTT; CDR3aa: CASSDSGRALDTQYF
abundance: .; d_gene: TRBD2; v_gene: TRBV9; j_gene: TRBJ2-3; CDR3nt: TGTGCCAGCAGCGTAGTCTACGGGAGGGCCGCAGATACGCAGTATTTT; CDR3aa: CASSVVYGRAADTQYF
abundance: .; d_gene: .; v_gene: TRBV7-9; j_gene: TRBJ2-1; CDR3nt: TGTGCCAGCAGTCTTGGATCCGGGACACACAATGAGCAGTTCTTC; CDR3aa: CASSLGSGTHNEQFF
abundance: .; d_gene: .; v_gene: TRBV29-1; j_gene: TRBJ2-3; CDR3nt: TGCAGCGTCGCTAGACTAGGAACCCCCACAGATACGCAGTATTTT; CDR3aa: CSVARLGTPTDTQYF
abundance: .; d_gene: TRBD1; v_gene: TRBV27; j_gene: TRBJ2-1; CDR3nt: TGTGCCAGCAGTATACAGGGGCCGACCATCTCCTACAATGAGCAGTTCTTC; CDR3aa: CASSIQGPTISYNEQFF
abundance: once; d_gene: TRBD2; v_gene: TRBV5-5; j_gene: TRBJ2-3; CDR3nt: TGTGCCAGCAGCTTGGAGGGAGCGGGAGGGATAGATACGCAGTATTTT; CDR3aa: CASSLEGAGGIDTQYF
abundance: .; d_gene: .; v_gene: TRBV2; j_gene: TRBJ1-1; CDR3nt: TGTGCCAGCAGCTATAACAGGGATGGGACGAACACTGAAGCTTTCTTT; CDR3aa: CASSYNRDGTNTEAFF
abundance: .; d_gene: .; v_gene: TRBV19; j_gene: TRBJ1-2; CDR3nt: TGTGCCAGTAGCCACGGGACACCAGTTAACTATGGCTACACCTTC; CDR3aa: CASSHGTPVNYGYTF
abundance: .; d_gene: TRBD1; v_gene: TRBV6-1; j_gene: TRBJ1-5; CDR3nt: TGTGCCAGCAGCGAACCCCCGACAGGGTCCGGAAGCAATCAGCCCCAGCATTTT; CDR3aa: CASSEPPTGSGSNQPQHF
abundance: .; d_gene: .; v_gene: TRBV4-1; j_gene: TRBJ1-1; CDR3nt: TGCGCCAGCAGCCAAGCGGCAGGGTGGGAAGCTTTCTTT; CDR3aa: CASSQAAGWEAFF
abundance: .; d_gene: TRBD2; v_gene: TRBV6-5; j_gene: TRBJ2-7; CDR3nt: TGTGCCAGCAGTTATTTAGCGGGAGGGCGATCCTACGAGCAGTACTTC; CDR3aa: CASSYLAGGRSYEQYF
abundance: .; d_gene: .; v_gene: TRBV9; j_gene: TRBJ2-5; CDR3nt: TGTGCCAGCAGCGGCAGGGTAGGAGAGACCCAGTACTTC; CDR3aa: CASSGRVGETQYF
abundance: .; d_gene: .; v_gene: TRBV12-3/TRBV12-4; j_gene: TRBJ2-3; CDR3nt: TGTGCCAGTTCCGGGGGAGATACGCAGTATTTT; CDR3aa: CASSGGDTQYF
abundance: .; d_gene: TRBD2; v_gene: TRBV7-2; j_gene: TRBJ2-3; CDR3nt: TGTGCCAGCAGCCCAGGGGGGACTAGCGGGAGGTTAGATACGCAGTATTTT; CDR3aa: CASSPGGTSGRLDTQYF
abundance: once; d_gene: TRBD2; v_gene: TRBV30; j_gene: TRBJ2-3; CDR3nt: TGTGCCTGGAGTGTACACGGACTAGCGGGAAGCACAGATACGCAGTATTTT; CDR3aa: CAWSVHGLAGSTDTQYF
abundance: .; d_gene: .; v_gene: TRBV5-4; j_gene: TRBJ1-2; CDR3nt: TGTGCCAGCAGGTTGGGGCCAGGGGTGAGGACCTATGGCTACACCTTC; CDR3aa: CASRLGPGVRTYGYTF
abundance: .; d_gene: TRBD1; v_gene: TRBV29-1; j_gene: TRBJ2-7; CDR3nt: TGCAGCGTTGAGGGGACAGGCGCCTACGAGCAGTACTTC; CDR3aa: CSVEGTGAYEQYF
abundance: .; d_gene: .; v_gene: TRBV27; j_gene: TRBJ2-7; CDR3nt: TGTGCCAGCAGTTTATCAGGGGCGGCAGGGTACGAGCAGTACTTC; CDR3aa: CASSLSGAAGYEQYF
abundance: once; d_gene: .; v_gene: TRBV3-1/TRBV3-2; j_gene: TRBJ1-4; CDR3nt: TGTGCCAGCAGCCAAGAAGAGGGTAATAGTGAAAAACTGTTTTTT; CDR3aa: CASSQEEGNSEKLFF
abundance: .; d_gene: .; v_gene: TRBV5-1; j_gene: TRBJ1-4; CDR3nt: TGCGCCAGCAGCTTCCAATTTTCAACTAATGAAAAACTGTTTTTT; CDR3aa: CASSFQFSTNEKLFF
abundance: .; d_gene: .; v_gene: TRBV3-1/TRBV3-2; j_gene: TRBJ2-7; CDR3nt: TGTGCCAGCAGCTCAACGGCAGGAACCTACGAGCAGTACTTC; CDR3aa: CASSSTAGTYEQYF
abundance: .; d_gene: TRBD1; v_gene: TRBV23-1; j_gene: TRBJ2-1; CDR3nt: TGCGCCAGCCCCACTCAGTTACAGGGGGGAAGCTCCTACAATGAGCAGTTCTTC; CDR3aa: CASPTQLQGGSSYNEQFF
abundance: .; d_gene: TRBD2; v_gene: TRBV9; j_gene: TRBJ2-5; CDR3nt: TGTGCCAGCAGCGACGGACTAGCGGGAGTAGGAGAGACCCAGTACTTC; CDR3aa: CASSDGLAGVGETQYF
abundance: .; d_gene: .; v_gene: TRBV4-1; j_gene: TRBJ1-1; CDR3nt: TGCGCCAGCAGCCAATCGGGGACTGAAGCTTTCTTT; CDR3aa: CASSQSGTEAFF
abundance: .; d_gene: .; v_gene: TRBV27; j_gene: TRBJ1-1; CDR3nt: TGTGCCAGCAGTTTATCCTCGGGGGGCCGGACTGAAGCTTTCTTT; CDR3aa: CASSLSSGGRTEAFF
abundance: .; d_gene: .; v_gene: TRBV5-1; j_gene: TRBJ1-1; CDR3nt: TGCGCCAGCAGCTTGTCGGCGGGAGGGAACACTGAAGCTTTCTTT; CDR3aa: CASSLSAGGNTEAFF
abundance: few; d_gene: TRBD1; v_gene: TRBV10-1; j_gene: TRBJ2-1; CDR3nt: TGCGCCAGCAGTGGGACAGGGAGAGGGAATGAGCAGTTCTTC; CDR3aa: CASSGTGRGNEQFF
abundance: .; d_gene: TRBD2; v_gene: TRBV7-2; j_gene: TRBJ2-1; CDR3nt: TGTGCCAGCAGTCCAACTCGGGAGGCTGAGCAGTTCTTC; CDR3aa: CASSPTREAEQFF
abundance: few; d_gene: .; v_gene: TRBV7-2; j_gene: TRBJ2-1; CDR3nt: TGTGCCAGCAGCTTGAAGACTAGTGGCTACAATGAGCAGTTCTTC; CDR3aa: CASSLKTSGYNEQFF
abundance: .; d_gene: .; v_gene: TRBV11-2; j_gene: TRBJ2-3; CDR3nt: TGTGCCAGCAGCTTAGTGTCAGGGTTTCCAGATACGCAGTATTTT; CDR3aa: CASSLVSGFPDTQYF
abundance: .; d_gene: TRBD2; v_gene: TRBV3-1/TRBV3-2; j_gene: TRBJ2-7; CDR3nt: TGTGCCAGCAGCTTCCGGACTAGCGGGAGGGTTGACGAGCAGTACTTC; CDR3aa: CASSFRTSGRVDEQYF
abundance: .; d_gene: .; v_gene: TRBV3-1/TRBV3-2; j_gene: TRBJ2-3; CDR3nt: TGTGCCAGCAGCTTCAGGGTGGGGCGCACAGATACGCAGTATTTT; CDR3aa: CASSFRVGRTDTQYF
abundance: .; d_gene: TRBD1; v_gene: TRBV5-1; j_gene: TRBJ1-1; CDR3nt: TGCGCCAGCAGCTTGGGGACAGGTACTGAAGCTTTCTTT; CDR3aa: CASSLGTGTEAFF
abundance: .; d_gene: .; v_gene: TRBV4-3; j_gene: TRBJ1-2; CDR3nt: TGCGCCAGCAGCCAAGGGACAGCTAACTATGGCTACACCTTC; CDR3aa: CASSQGTANYGYTF
abundance: once; d_gene: .; v_gene: TRBV5-1; j_gene: TRBJ2-5; CDR3nt: TGCGCCAGCAGCAGTATTGACTGGCGAGAGACCCAGTACTTC; CDR3aa: CASSSIDWRETQYF
abundance: .; d_gene: TRBD1; v_gene: TRBV6-5; j_gene: TRBJ2-1; CDR3nt: TGTGCCAGCAGCCGGACAGGGAGCTCCTACAATGAGCAGTTCTTC; CDR3aa: CASSRTGSSYNEQFF
abundance: .; d_gene: .; v_gene: TRBV19; j_gene: TRBJ2-2; CDR3nt: TGTGCCAGTAGGGGAATGGGGGGTTCCGGGGAGCTGTTTTTT; CDR3aa: CASRGMGGSGELFF
abundance: .; d_gene: .; v_gene: TRBV6-5; j_gene: TRBJ2-5; CDR3nt: TGTGCCACCCAATCAGGAAGAGAGACCCAGTACTTC; CDR3aa: CATQSGRETQYF
abundance: once; d_gene: .; v_gene: TRBV6-5; j_gene: TRBJ1-1; CDR3nt: TGTGCCAGCAGTTACGGAAGAGAGGTCACTGAAGCTTTCTTT; CDR3aa: CASSYGREVTEAFF
abundance: .; d_gene: TRBD1; v_gene: TRBV18; j_gene: TRBJ2-5; CDR3nt: TGTGCCAGCTCACCACCCGGGACAGGGGAAGAGACCCAGTACTTC; CDR3aa: CASSPPGTGEETQYF